Shown below are 19 T cell receptor beta chains from a single sample sequenced in a study of CD4 T cells in relation to SARS-CoV-2 and coronaviruses. Profiling relied on immunoSEQ multiplex PCR, and the TCRdb table lists in-frame clones only, not all of them. Of 58,000 or so clones in the sample, 92% are singletons; the top ten hold about 0.4%. The material sequenced was naive CD4+ T cells from PBMCs. As to subset: naive CD4+ T cells isolated by negative enrichment. Every receptor here comes from an adult with COVID-19.

This clone showed up just once. The J gene is TRBJ2-1, the V gene TRBV2; D not resolved. The CDR3 spans 14 residues. Trimming removed 4 bases at V and 2 bases at J, with 9 bases between. The germline gives CDR1 SNHLY, CDR2 FYNNEI. The CDR3 DNA follows: TGTGCCAGCAGTGCGGTGGTCCCCTACAATGAGCAGTTCTTC. Translated: CASSAVVPYNEQFF.

This chain uses TRBV5-4 with TRBJ1-6; 8 nucleotides match TRBD1. The CDR3 length is 13 residues. The trim removed 3 bases at V and 10 bases at J, leaving 3 bases unmatched. CDR1 is SGHNT, CDR2 YYREEE, per germline (reference sequence). CDR3 in amino acids: CASSSDRDSPLHF. As DNA, the CDR3 is TGTGCCAGCAGCTCGGACAGGGACTCACCCCTCCACTTT.

Here the CDR3 reads CASSVAWGQETQYF. The DNA of the CDR3 is TGTGCCAGCAGCGTAGCATGGGGCCAAGAGACCCAGTACTTC. The rearrangement uses TRBV9 and TRBJ2-5; the D is unclear. The V gene's germline CDR1 is SGDLS and CDR2 YYNGEE. The CDR3 is made up of 14 amino acids. V lost 0 bases and J lost 1, with 7 bases in between.

The V gene is TRBV20-1, the J gene TRBJ2-2; perhaps TRBD2 as D (5 bases). This CDR3 is 14 amino acids long. Germline loops: CDR1 DFQATT, CDR2 SNEGSKA (reference sequence). V was clipped by 3 bases and J by 4 bases, with 12 bases between them. The chain's CDR3 is CSASTGFRTGELFF. DNA of the CDR3: TGCAGTGCTAGTACGGGGTTCCGCACCGGGGAGCTGTTTTTT.

The rearrangement uses TRBV6-2 or TRBV6-3 and TRBJ2-7; D possibly corresponds to TRBD2 (5 bases). In germline, CDR1 is MNHEY, CDR2 SVGEGT. Trimming took 7 bases from V and 2 from J, leaving 18 bases between them. The CDR3 runs to 15 residues. CDR3 coding DNA: TGTGCCAGCACCTACTCTGGGAGTGGGGCCTACGAGCAGTACTTC. As protein: CASTYSGSGAYEQYF.

This clone was found once. This chain uses TRBV11-1 with TRBJ2-7; 14 nucleotides agree with TRBD2. Per the germline V gene, CDR1 is SGHAT and CDR2 is FQDESV (reference sequence). There are 16 residues in the CDR3. The trim removed 1 base at V and 2 bases at J, leaving 1 base unmatched. Written as DNA, the CDR3 is TGTGCCAGCAGCTTAGGGGGACTAGCGGGGGCCTACGAGCAGTACTTC. Translating it yields CASSLGGLAGAYEQYF.

The J gene is TRBJ1-5, the V gene TRBV5-6; D is undetermined. This CDR3 comprises 15 residues. The V end was cut by 1 base, the J end by 2 bases, with 10 bases between. From germline, CDR1 is SGHDT and CDR2 YYEEEE. The CDR3 reads CASSLFRAGNQPQHF. CDR3 nucleotides: TGTGCCAGCAGCTTGTTCCGGGCGGGCAATCAGCCCCAGCATTTT.

The chain recombines TRBV3-1 (or the pseudogene TRBV3-2) with TRBJ2-7; D gene ambiguous. V was trimmed by 1 base and J by 3 bases, leaving 4 bases between them. This CDR3 comprises 12 residues. CDR1 is LGHDT, CDR2 YNNKEL, per germline (reference sequence). The CDR3 spells CASSQASYEQYF. CDR3 DNA sequence: TGTGCCAGCAGCCAAGCTAGCTACGAGCAGTACTTC.

V and J are TRBV7-9 and TRBJ2-5; no clear D gene. Germline-derived CDR1 and CDR2 are SEHNR and FQNEAQ (reference sequence). The CDR3 consists of 18 residues. The germline V and J ends were trimmed by 4 bases and 4 bases, with 25 bases remaining between them. The CDR3 region is CASSSPSFGKRNRETQYF. Written as DNA, the CDR3 is TGTGCCAGCAGCTCGCCTTCGTTCGGAAAGAGAAATCGAGAGACCCAGTACTTC.

The chain carries TRBV28 and TRBJ2-5, with unresolved D. V was clipped by 5 bases and J by 3 bases, with 7 bases between them. The CDR3 consists of 12 residues. Germline CDR1 and CDR2: MDHEN and SYDVKM. CDR3 sequence reads: CASSPRKETQYF. Here the CDR3 DNA reads TGTGCCAGCAGTCCGAGAAAAGAGACCCAGTACTTC.

The chain is built from TRBV28 and TRBJ2-2; D might be TRBD1 (7 bases). This CDR3 is built from 14 residues. CDR1 and CDR2 (germline): MDHEN, SYDVKM. Trimming pared 6 bases from V and 6 bases from J, leaving 14 bases between. The CDR3 is CASSPPRGAGELFF. The CDR3 DNA reads as TGTGCCAGCAGCCCTCCCAGGGGGGCCGGGGAGCTGTTTTTT.

The chain carries TRBV7-9 and TRBJ2-6; TRBD1 aligns across 10 bases. This CDR3 contains 15 residues. Unmatched junction bases numbered 8, after V lost 5 bases and J lost 10 bases. Germline V gene sequence: CDR1 SEHNR, CDR2 FQNEAQ (reference sequence). The CDR3 spells CASSKDRGTRNVLTF. The CDR3 coding sequence is TGTGCCAGCAGCAAGGACAGGGGGACTCGAAACGTCCTGACTTTC.

This chain links TRBV5-4 with TRBJ2-7; 9 nucleotides agree with TRBD1. V shed 4 bases, J shed 3 bases, and the junction held 11 bases outside the gene matches. Per germline, CDR1 SGHNT and CDR2 YYREEE (reference sequence). This CDR3 comprises 16 residues. The CDR3 spells CASSRGQGTLGYEQYF. The CDR3 bases are TGTGCCAGCAGCAGGGGACAGGGAACTTTGGGCTACGAGCAGTACTTC. Drawing the rest from reference TRBV5-4 and TRBJ2-7, the complete variable domain is ETGVTQSPTHLIKTRGQQVTLRCSSQSGHNTVSWYQQALGQGPQFIFQYYREEENGRGNFPPRFSGLQFPNYSSELNVNALELDDSALYLCASSRGQGTLGYEQYFGPGTRLTVT.

The chain joins TRBV7-3 to TRBJ1-1; the D is unclear. The CDR3 has 13 amino acids. Trimming took 2 bases from V and 1 from J, leaving 5 bases between them. Germline-derived CDR1 and CDR2 are SGHTA and FQGTGA. The CDR3: CASSLVRNTEAFF. The CDR3 nucleotides are TGTGCCAGCAGCTTAGTAAGGAACACTGAAGCTTTCTTT.

The V call is TRBV10-3, the J call TRBJ1-1; D is unclear. Germline CDR1 ENHRY, CDR2 SYGVKD. V lost 4 bases and J 7 bases, leaving 13 bases between the germline ends. The CDR3 has 13 amino acids. CDR3: CAISAKSEREAFF. The CDR3 coding sequence is TGTGCCATCAGTGCCAAATCAGAGCGTGAAGCTTTCTTT.

The chain joins TRBV18 to TRBJ1-3; D remains ambiguous. CDR1 is KGHSH and CDR2 is LQKENI in the germline V gene. The CDR3 is 15 residues long. The ends were cut back, 3 bases at V and 0 bases at J, with 9 bases in the middle. CDR3: CASSPTFPSGNTIYF. In DNA form, the CDR3 reads TGTGCCAGCTCACCGACCTTCCCCTCTGGAAACACCATATATTTT.

This chain joins TRBV7-3 and TRBJ2-1; TRBD2 matches 10 bases. The CDR3 is 17 amino acids. J was trimmed by 7 bases and V by 1 base; bases with no gene match: 10. Germline CDR1 reads SGHTA; CDR2 reads FQGTGA. CDR3 in DNA: TGTGCCAGCAGCTTAAATAACCTAGCGGGAGCGTTAAATGAGCAGTTCTTC. It codes for CASSLNNLAGALNEQFF.

The rearrangement links TRBV19 to TRBJ2-7; 9 bases match TRBD2. Germline CDR1 and CDR2: LNHDA and SQIVND (reference sequence). V was pared by 3 bases and J by 5 bases, with 8 bases of the junction left unmatched. The CDR3 is 15 amino acids. The CDR3 nucleotides read TGTGCCAGTAGTATCCTGAGCGGGAGGCAGCACGAGCAGTACTTC. Encoded protein: CASSILSGRQHEQYF.

This chain connects TRBV4-2 to TRBJ2-5; unclear D gene. CDR1 is LGHNA and CDR2 is YNFKEQ in the germline V gene. V was shortened by 0 bases and J by 5 bases, with 7 bases between the two germline ends. This CDR3 comprises 13 residues. The CDR3 is CASSQDISETQYF. CDR3 DNA: TGTGCCAGCAGCCAAGATATATCGGAGACCCAGTACTTC.